This T cell receptor (beta chain) was documented in a study of identical twins. General study points: Models underestimated how often monozygotic twins shared out-of-frame TCR alpha. Researchers caution that invariant MAIT and iNKT cells could partly confound zero-insertion analyses.

Note on this clonotype: Its antigen is not identified.

This CDR3 region has 15 residues. Germline V gene sequence: CDR1 MNHNS, CDR2 SASEGT. V was pared by 0 bases and J by 7 bases, with 8 bases of the junction left unmatched. cDNA carried unique molecular identifiers, and a universal primer site was added by template switching. TCRdb processed the 5' RACE reads anew with MiXCR; each CDR3 protein has one entry. The sample contains 1.5 million to 2 million distinct CDR3 sequences, 25% to 35% of which appear only once. This chain uses TRBV6-1 with TRBJ1-2, with TRBD1 identical over 7 bases. What was sequenced was cord blood. This sequence was found in a newborn girl in good health. As DNA, the CDR3 is TGTGCCAGCAGTGAAGCGACCCAAGCAGGGGGTGGCTACACCTTC. Translating it yields CASSEATQAGGGYTF.